This T cell receptor beta chain was sequenced in a study of T cell repertoires in cytomegalovirus infection. Study context: Signatures in public TCR beta sequences pointed to both CMV infection and matching HLA type. Study-wide findings and caveats: People with CMV and the relevant HLA were identified by cumulative public TCR beta family frequency.

TCRdb processed the reads anew with MiXCR; each CDR3 protein has one entry. The sample lists around 530,000 distinct CDR3 sequences; 26% were seen once. Germline V gives CDR1 GTSNPN, CDR2 SVGIG (reference sequence). Trimming stripped 6 bases from V and 3 bases from J, with 14 bases between. This CDR3 has 13 amino acids. This clonotype has more than one count but fewer than ten. Its target is not known. Material: PBMCs. V and J are TRBV30 and TRBJ1-1; D is perhaps TRBD1 (5 bases). This sequence originates from a human donor in good health (CMV status not recorded). Some clones in this sample may be carry-over from other donors' samples. The CDR3 is CACQEGQDTEAFF. CDR3 nucleotides: TGTGCCTGCCAAGAGGGGCAAGACACTGAAGCTTTCTTT. Variable domain in full (rest from reference TRBV30 and TRBJ1-1): SQTIHQWPATLVQPVGSPLSLECTVEGTSNPNLYWYRQAAGRGLQLLFYSVGIGQISSEVPQNLSASRPQDRQFILSSKKLLLSDSGFYLCACQEGQDTEAFFGQGTRLTVV.